This T cell receptor (beta chain) originates from a study of CD8+CD57+ T cells in acquired aplastic anemia. Sequenced patients had shown CD8+CD57+ cell expansion by flow cytometry. Germline lookup yields CDR1 SGHAT and CDR2 FQNNGV. The CDR3 length is 15 residues. Trimming cost V 2 bases and J 4 bases; bases outside gene matches: 4. Turning to this clonotype: Antigen: not known.

Overall study results and limits: Found in both controls and patients were twenty-nine CD8+ CDR3 sequences. Patients were compared with controls for CD8+ Simpson's diversity, and no significant difference emerged.

The template used for profiling TCR beta VDJ and CDR3 was genomic DNA. TCRdb fed the reads into MiXCR, producing one record per CDR3 protein. The table lists about 470,000 distinct CDR3 sequences, around 33% of them singletons, with 0.75% to 0.95% in the top ten. This sequence was found in a human donor with aplastic anemia. This chain joins TRBV11-2 and TRBJ2-1; 8 bases align to TRBD1. Sequenced: sorted CD4+, CD8+, or CD8+CD57+ T cells (not recorded which) from PBMCs. The CDR3 is CASSLSQGGYNEQFF. The CDR3 region has the DNA TGTGCCAGCAGCTTATCACAGGGGGGATACAATGAGCAGTTCTTC.